These 10 T cell receptor beta chains came from one sample sequenced in a study of metastatic and nonmetastatic thyroid tumors. Via MiXCR, TCRdb re-called the PCR reads. The table includes 13,000 to 15,000 clones, roughly 25% detected once. Each patient went into thyroid surgery without having received any treatment. Sequencing input: tumor tissue. These receptors all stem from a female donor with papillary thyroid cancer or a benign thyroid nodule (not recorded which). Some clones in this sample may be carry-over from other donors' samples.

This clone has at least ten counts. The chain links TRBV2 to TRBJ2-3; tentative D call: TRBD1 (5 bases). Between the trimmed V and J ends, which lost 2 bases and 6 bases, there was a span of 12 bases. The CDR3 is made up of 14 amino acids. Germline loops: CDR1 SNHLY, CDR2 FYNNEI. The CDR3 coding sequence is TGTGCCAGCAGTGAATTGCAGGGAAGGGATACGCAGTATTTT. Protein sequence: CASSELQGRDTQYF.

The J gene is TRBJ2-7, the V gene TRBV11-2; 11 nucleotides align to TRBD1. The germline V gene has CDR1 SGHAT and CDR2 FQNNGV. This CDR3 spans 16 amino acids. J lost 2 bases, V lost 5 bases, and 8 bases had no gene match. CDR3 nucleotide sequence: TGTGCCAGCAGCATAATACCGGGACAGGGGGCCTACGAGCAGTACTTC. Protein sequence: CASSIIPGQGAYEQYF.

This clone occurred a few times. CDR3 amino acids: CASSLGQVHEQYF. The CDR3 nucleotides read TGTGCCAGCAGTTTGGGACAGGTCCACGAGCAGTACTTC. This chain uses TRBV27 with TRBJ2-7; 8 nucleotides match TRBD1. Losses at the gene ends were 3 bases for V and 5 bases for J; bases not matched to a gene: 3. Germline assignment: CDR1 MNHEY and CDR2 SMNVEV (reference sequence). The CDR3 is 13 amino acids.

This clone was counted many times. This chain joins TRBV7-9 and TRBJ1-4, with a weak D call TRBD1 (6 bases). V was cut by 5 bases and J by 0 bases, with 13 bases left in between. CDR1 and CDR2 (germline): SEHNR, FQNEAQ (reference sequence). The length of the CDR3 is 16 residues. The CDR3 region has the DNA TGTGCCAGCAGCACCCGGGACAAAACAACTAATGAAAAACTGTTTTTT. Amino acid sequence: CASSTRDKTTNEKLFF. Drawing the rest from reference TRBV7-9 and TRBJ1-4, the complete variable domain is DTGVSQNPRHKITKRGQNVTFRCDPISEHNRLYWYRQTLGQGPEFLTYFQNEAQLEKSRLLSDRFSAERPKGSFSTLEIQRTEQGDSAMYLCASSTRDKTTNEKLFFGSGTQLSVL.

This clone was counted many times. The gene calls are TRBV5-1 and TRBJ2-7; TRBD1 might be the D (6 bases). CDR3 length: 12 amino acids. Germline V gives CDR1 SGHRS, CDR2 YFSETQ. Trimming cost V 4 bases and J 4 bases, with 9 bases left between them. The CDR3 region is CASSLGQYEQYF. CDR3 bases: TGCGCCAGCAGCCTCGGACAGTACGAGCAGTACTTC.

As concerns this clone: The CDR3 ends on some other residue instead of the conserved phenylalanine or tryptophan, so this is likely a read error. The J gene is TRBJ2-1, the V gene TRBV4-2; 8 positions agree with TRBD2. CDR3 length equals 17 residues. The germline gives CDR1 LGHNA, CDR2 YNFKEQ. The CDR3 region is CASSKEEPGLGGVGQFL. CDR3 bases: TGTGCCAGCAGCAAAGAGGAGCCGGGACTAGGGGGAGTGGGGCAGTTCTTA.

This clone was seen ten or more times. The chain combines TRBV19 with TRBJ1-2; no definite D call. The V gene lost 3 bases and the J gene lost 7 bases, with 15 bases spanning the gap. This CDR3 comprises 14 residues. Germline-derived CDR1 and CDR2 are LNHDA and SQIVND (reference sequence). CDR3 loop: CASSIGRPPRGYTF. CDR3 bases: TGTGCCAGTAGTATTGGACGCCCTCCCCGTGGCTACACCTTC.

Relative to its sample, this clone is medium-sized. This chain joins TRBV3-1 and TRBJ2-7; 12 nucleotides agree with TRBD2. The CDR3 is 16 residues long. The V gene's germline CDR1 is LGHDT and CDR2 YNNKEL (reference sequence). V shed 4 bases, J shed 2 bases, and the junction held 6 bases outside the gene matches. Here the CDR3 reads CASSLRTSGAAYEQYF. The CDR3 nucleotides are TGTGCCAGCAGCCTTCGGACTAGCGGGGCCGCCTACGAGCAGTACTTC.

This chain links TRBV5-1 with TRBJ2-1; D may be TRBD2 (6 bases). The CDR3 covers 15 residues. CDR1 is SGHRS and CDR2 is YFSETQ in the germline V gene. Trimming shortened V by 2 bases and J by 2 bases, and 11 bases separated the two germline ends. This CDR3 reads CASSFGTGAYNEQFF. CDR3 nucleotide sequence: TGCGCCAGCAGCTTTGGTACGGGGGCCTACAATGAGCAGTTCTTC.

This clone was detected ten times or more. The chain has TRBV5-4 and TRBJ2-7; no clear D. Germline CDR1 is SGHNT and CDR2 is YYREEE (reference sequence). The CDR3 length is 15 residues. V was pared by 0 bases and J by 3 bases, with 13 bases between. As DNA, the CDR3 is TGTGCCAGCAGCTTGGGGCACCTCTCGAACTACGAGCAGTACTTC. Amino acids: CASSLGHLSNYEQYF.